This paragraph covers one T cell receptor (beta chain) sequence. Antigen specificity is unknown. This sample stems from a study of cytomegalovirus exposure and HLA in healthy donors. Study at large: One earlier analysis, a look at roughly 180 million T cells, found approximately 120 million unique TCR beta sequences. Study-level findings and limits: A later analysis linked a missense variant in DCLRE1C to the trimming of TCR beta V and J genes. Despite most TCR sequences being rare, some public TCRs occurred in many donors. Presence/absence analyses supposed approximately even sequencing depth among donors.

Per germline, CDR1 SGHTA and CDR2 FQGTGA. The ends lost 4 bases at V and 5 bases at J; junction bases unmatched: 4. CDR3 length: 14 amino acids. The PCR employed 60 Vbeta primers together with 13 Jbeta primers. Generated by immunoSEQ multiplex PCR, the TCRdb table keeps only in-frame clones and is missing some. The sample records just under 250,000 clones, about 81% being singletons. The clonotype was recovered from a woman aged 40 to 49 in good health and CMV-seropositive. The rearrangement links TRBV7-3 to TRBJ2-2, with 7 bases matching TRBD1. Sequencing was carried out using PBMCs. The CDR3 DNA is TGTGCCAGCAGCTCCAAGACAGGGACCGGGGAGCTGTTTTTT. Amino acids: CASSSKTGTGELFF.